The T cell receptor (beta chain) under discussion was sequenced for a study of shared clonotypes between healthy human individuals (dated by TCRdb to about 2020). Background for the entire study: The cohort included three men and a couple of women between 18 and 49 years of age. Per donor, three plates each were used for CD4 naive and CD4 memory, two for CD8 naive, and one for CD8 memory. To estimate repertoire size and how much clonotypes are shared between individuals, the study performed deep sequencing of blood TCR repertoires from a handful of healthy adults. To increase sequencing depth and limit assay-specific biases, TCR repertoire library preparation and sequencing were carried out by different laboratories using diverse techniques. Each donor's leukapheresis produced roughly between roughly 0.9 and 8.9 billion PBMCs. Study-level results and caveats: Sharing across several donors was observed for roughly 5.4% of naive CD4, less than 4% of naive CD8, 2% to 2.5% of memory CD4, and 0.4% of memory CD8 clonotypes. Clonotypes shared by all four sorted-subset donors showed higher generation probabilities than non-shared clonotypes. Based on pairwise subsampling, the degree of clonotype sharing among donors was expected to be affected by sequencing depth. Because the study included only a small number of donors, the genetic and exposure-history diversity represented was limited. Sampling was limited to blood, and TCR repertoires in tissue likely differ from TCR repertoires in blood. Incomplete sequencing was indicated by rarefaction of sorted-subset datasets, despite the large sequencing depth. Larger estimated clonotype richness was generally found for naive subsets than for memory subsets.

Based on the germline V gene, the CDR1 and CDR2 sequences are MGHRA and YSYEKL. Relative to germline, V is 4 bases shorter and J is 7 bases shorter, with 20 bases between their ends. The CDR3 starts with the cysteine, ends with the phenylalanine, and has 16 residues. The entry retains the CDR3 DNA only, 48 bases that are in frame from base 1. CD8 naive samples were CD45RO-negative cells positively selected for CCR7, giving a CD45RA+CCR7+ population that excluded TemRA cells. Healthy HIV-negative adults with no recently reported acute infections or vaccinations were included as donors. Only Caucasian adults living in Nashville, Tennessee, USA were represented among the donors. Blood was collected by leukapheresis, and PBMCs were isolated by Ficoll-Histopaque density gradient centrifugation and then cryopreserved in liquid nitrogen vapor phase. Purity and quantity of every magnetically sorted T cell population were checked by analytical flow cytometry. Each sorted fraction had its genomic DNA isolated and then quantified by UV absorbance on a Nanodrop 2000c.

Using the deep immunoSEQ assay, TCR CDR3 regions were amplified from genomic DNA by multiplex PCR. Genomic DNA extracted from each cell subset was distributed evenly over all wells of several immunoSEQ 96-well plates, and each plate served as one replicate. For sorted subsets, 150 to 250 ng of genomic DNA, equivalent to some 33,000 T cell genomes, went into each replicate PCR. Purified libraries were quantified with a Qubit 3.0 fluorometer, sized on a Bioanalyzer 2100, and re-quantified with the KAPA Library Quantification kit. Each immunoSEQ 96-well plate was sequenced on its own single-read 150-cycle Illumina NextSeq 550 flow cell. For the original study's pipeline: Because only junctional sequences without quality scores were contained in the immunoSEQ output, filtering matching that applied to full-length reads could not be performed. Sequences were annotated with PyIR, a Python wrapper for IgBLAST v1.9, and V/J genes and CDR3 were assigned using IMGT germline references. Reads with weak V/J assignments (E-value above 1e-6), missing CDR3, stop codons, out-of-frame junctions, or ambiguous translated residues were removed. V3J clonotypes were defined by identical inferred V gene, J gene, and CDR3 amino acid sequence. Percentage overlap between repertoires was calculated by dividing the number of shared unique clonotypes by the size of the smaller repertoire. Repertoire richness was assessed with RTK rarefaction, the Chao1 estimator, and Recon v2.1 estimates of unobserved clonotypes. Generation probabilities for all TCRbeta clonotypes obtained by the gDNA method from a handful of donors were computed using OLGA. Imported from immuneACCESS, the table was reduced by TCRdb to in-frame sequences with V and J called. These copies leave out some clones; in studies compared against another copy, an unresolved V gene accounts for under half, and the cause of the remainder is not known. D and trimming come from the DNA, and the V and J calls and clone size come from that table. This sample comprises 1.5 million to 2.5 million clones, less than 95% of them detected only once. The top ten clones comprise 0.9% to 1.5% of the sample.

With regard to this clone: What antigen it recognizes has not been identified. Per-base quality was not reported, and no clone a single base away is much larger than it.

The material sequenced was naive CD8+ T cells sorted from blood. Sample cell subset or site, as interpreted from the label and publication: CD45RA+CCR7+. This sequence originates from a man between 18 and 35 years old in good health. This chain is built from TRBV4-1 and TRBJ2-1, with the D call perhaps TRBD1 or TRBD2, each one matching 5 bases. Here is the DNA: TGCGCCAGCAGCCCTACCACGGGGCCAGGACAAAATGAGCAGTTCTTC. Its product reads: CASSPTTGPGQNEQFF.